A selection of T cell receptor beta chains follows, all from one sample in a study. TCRdb reprocessed the RT-PCR reads via MiXCR and lists one record per CDR3 protein. Among hundreds of thousands of distinct CDR3 sequences listed, 14% were seen once. Sequencing was done on a sample of memory CD4+ T cells from blood. Receptors originate from a female donor in good health, serving as a healthy control. Both conserved end residues are part of each CDR3. D genes are given only for firm matches.

v_call	d_call	j_call	cdr3_aa
TRBV20-1	-	TRBJ2-3	CSAKDVLRTNLNTDTQYF
TRBV18	TRBD2	TRBJ2-1	CASSPLTSGRGNEQFF
TRBV4-3	TRBD2	TRBJ2-1	CASSQFSGRGSWNEQFF
TRBV20-1	TRBD1	TRBJ2-2	CSARPAGKGAAGELFF
TRBV7-2	-	TRBJ2-1	CASSLSATRSYNEQFF
TRBV5-1	TRBD2	TRBJ2-1	CASSLGVVAGGVNEQFF
TRBV20-1	TRBD2	TRBJ2-2	CSGLAGGRGTGELFF
TRBV7-2	-	TRBJ2-1	CASSLGEPPGFF
TRBV29-1	TRBD1	TRBJ2-1	CSVGTDSNEQFF
TRBV20-1	-	TRBJ2-1	CSAPSPGDGYNEQFF
TRBV25-1	-	TRBJ2-4	CASSGPGRGYF
TRBV2	TRBD2	TRBJ2-1	CASAGLAGNEQFF
TRBV6-1	-	TRBJ1-2	CASSEAGQEGYTF
TRBV20-1	TRBD2	TRBJ2-1	CSARPGLAGYNEQFF
TRBV30	-	TRBJ2-1	CAWSDLLVEQFF
TRBV18	-	TRBJ2-7	CASSPSQGTYEQYF
TRBV5-1	TRBD2	TRBJ2-1	CASSFSGSTYNEQFF
TRBV6-6	-	TRBJ2-1	CASRAPTFNEQFF
TRBV20-1	-	TRBJ1-5	CSVGPAGNQPQHF
TRBV5-4	-	TRBJ2-1	CASSSKGEQFF
TRBV7-2	-	TRBJ1-2	CASSLSPDYGYTF
TRBV10-2	-	TRBJ2-5	CASSKAASQETQYF
TRBV4-1	TRBD1	TRBJ2-7	CASSQQYRGVSYEQYF
TRBV12-3/TRBV12-4	TRBD2	TRBJ2-1	CASRDGTSPYNEQFF
TRBV4-2	-	TRBJ1-2	CASSQAMSGTGYTF
TRBV20-1	TRBD2	TRBJ2-1	CSAPLAGTLSYNEQFF
TRBV28	-	TRBJ2-1	CASSRLQVGEQFF
TRBV4-2	TRBD2	TRBJ2-1	CASSQAELAGGPNEQFF
TRBV4-1	TRBD1	TRBJ1-6	CASSADRVLHF
TRBV2	TRBD2	TRBJ2-3	CASTSPGGTSGISTDTQYF
TRBV9	TRBD1	TRBJ1-2	CASSDGQGSGYGYTF
TRBV7-2	-	TRBJ2-3	CASSLEDSGLGADTQYF
TRBV20-1	-	TRBJ1-5	CSARGGFGHYSNQPQHF
TRBV6-5	TRBD1	TRBJ1-2	CASSYQDRGTPTF
TRBV28	-	TRBJ1-5	CASSLGVGNQPQHF
TRBV12-3/TRBV12-4	TRBD1	TRBJ2-7	CASSLAQGEWQYF
TRBV11-1	-	TRBJ2-1	CASSPFRRLDANEQFF
TRBV3-1	TRBD2	TRBJ2-5	CASSQDGGDQETQYF
TRBV5-1	TRBD1	TRBJ2-4	CASSLGQGEIQYF
TRBV10-3	-	TRBJ1-1	CAISGGNTEAFF
TRBV20-1	-	TRBJ1-5	CSAGLSNQPQHF
TRBV7-7	-	TRBJ2-2	CASSPTHSGELFF
TRBV10-3	-	TRBJ2-1	CAVTKTPIYNEQFF
TRBV20-1	TRBD2	TRBJ2-2	CSARSGIAGGVQTGELFF
TRBV20-1	TRBD2	TRBJ2-3	CSAPLAGSTDTQYF
TRBV20-1	-	TRBJ2-4	CSAPRLEGGKNIQYF
TRBV29-1	-	TRBJ1-1	CSAEWMNTEAFF
TRBV7-9	TRBD1	TRBJ1-4	CASSLTGANEKLFF
TRBV7-9	-	TRBJ2-3	CASSPSGQGQTDTQYF
TRBV5-4	TRBD1	TRBJ1-1	CASSPAGQGLTEAFF
TRBV7-9	-	TRBJ1-1	CASSQESGNNEAFF
TRBV6-5	-	TRBJ1-2	CASSYHGALGRTDYTF
TRBV12-3/TRBV12-4	-	TRBJ2-7	CASSLLGLLYEQYF
TRBV6-2/TRBV6-3	-	TRBJ2-7	CASSYVQAPTYEQYF
TRBV12-3/TRBV12-4	TRBD2	TRBJ2-5	CASSLASGSGETQYF